This T cell receptor beta chain came from a study of vaccination effects on CD4 cells after COVID-19. This clone was counted a few times. Antigen unknown. Germline V lookup: CDR1 MGHRA, CDR2 YSYEKL. Between the trimmed V and J ends, which lost 0 bases and 1 base, there was a span of 6 bases. The CDR3 loop spans 14 amino acids. Antigen-specific CD4+ T cells were expanded (with viral peptide pools) by the ViraFEST assay ahead of sequencing. The authors isolated CD4+ T cells after 9 to 10 days of culture. No vaccinee had earlier SARS-CoV-2 infection, and nucleocapsid antibodies were negative. Cultures used fewer than 2.5 million PBMC per well, roughly 11 IU/ml IL-2 and about 10 ug/ml peptides. IL-2 medium was substituted for half the medium on days 3 and 7. Study-wide results and limits: Marked clonal contraction of infection- and vaccine-induced clones was seen late after vaccination.

TCRdb's copy holds only in-frame clones and misses some; the assay was immunoSEQ multiplex PCR. The sample has about 73,000 clones, under 80% seen once. This chain uses TRBV4-1 with TRBJ1-1; unclear D gene. This specimen was CD4+ T cells from PBMCs cultured with SARS-CoV-2 spike peptides, taken before COVID-19 vaccination. This receptor was obtained from a human donor who received a COVID-19 vaccine. CDR3 protein: CASSQDLRNTEAFF. CDR3 bases: TGCGCCAGCAGCCAAGATCTCCGGAACACTGAAGCTTTCTTT.